The 15 T cell receptor beta chains below all came from one sample that was sequenced in a study of T-cell reconstitution after alpha-beta-depleted transplantation in children. The TCRbeta library incorporated unique molecular identifiers. TCRdb ran MiXCR on the PCR reads and lists one entry per CDR3 protein. The sample records 750,000 to 950,000 distinct CDR3 sequences, 16% being singletons. The sequencing here drew on PBMCs, mostly from graft donor cells, taken 360 days after TCRalphabeta/CD19-depleted stem cell transplant. These receptors were collected from a male patient between 10 and 17 years old who had a stem cell transplant for acute lymphoblastic leukemia, so the T cells may come from the graft donor.

The rearrangement uses TRBV19 and TRBJ2-7; no firm D call. V lost 5 bases and J 2 bases, leaving 10 bases between the germline ends. The CDR3 totals 13 residues. Per germline, CDR1 LNHDA and CDR2 SQIVND (reference sequence). The CDR3 bases are TGTGCCAGTAGTCCCACGCCCACCTACGAGCAGTACTTC. It codes for CASSPTPTYEQYF.

This rearrangement joins TRBV5-5 to TRBJ2-7, with D perhaps being TRBD1 or TRBD2 (5 bases each). Per germline, CDR1 SGHKS and CDR2 YYEKEE (reference sequence). This CDR3 comprises 16 residues. V was pared by 4 bases and J by 3 bases, with 20 bases between. CDR3 protein: CASSPGTALPVYEQYF. The CDR3 DNA reads as TGTGCCAGCAGCCCGGGGACGGCGCTCCCGGTCTACGAGCAGTACTTC. Supplemented by reference TRBV5-5 and TRBJ2-7, the full variable domain reads DAGVTQSPTHLIKTRGQQVTLRCSPISGHKSVSWYQQVLGQGPQFIFQYYEKEERGRGNFPDRFSARQFPNYSSELNVNALLLGDSALYLCASSPGTALPVYEQYFGPGTRLTVT.

The chain is built from TRBV12-3 or TRBV12-4 and TRBJ2-7; no reliable D call. CDR3 length equals 15 residues. V dropped 5 bases and J dropped 1 base, with 15 bases sitting between them. DNA of the CDR3: TGTGCCAGCAGTCCCCTAGAGACACCGTCCTACGAGCAGTACTTC. This sequence encodes CASSPLETPSYEQYF.

This chain links TRBV5-1 with TRBJ2-1, with 10 bases matching TRBD2. V lost 1 base, J lost 9 bases, and 7 bases stayed unmatched. The CDR3 runs 15 residues. Per the germline V gene, CDR1 is SGHRS and CDR2 is YFSETQ. The CDR3 sequence is CASSLSGRARFEQFF. CDR3 in DNA: TGCGCCAGCAGCTTGAGCGGGAGGGCCAGGTTTGAGCAGTTCTTC.

This clonotype has more than one count but fewer than ten. The chain employs TRBV20-1 and TRBJ1-1; D may be TRBD1 (5 bases). V dropped 5 bases and J dropped 1 base, with 14 bases sitting between them. The CDR3 runs 14 residues. Germline V gene lookup returns CDR1 DFQATT and CDR2 SNEGSKA (reference sequence). CDR3 DNA: TGCAGTGCTTCCCCCAGGGTCGGGAACACTGAAGCTTTCTTT. It yields the protein CSASPRVGNTEAFF.

This clonotype is a singleton in its sample. V gene TRBV5-1 combines with J gene TRBJ2-5; D perhaps matches TRBD1 (5 bases). The CDR3 loop spans 15 amino acids. V was trimmed by 2 bases and J by 0 bases, leaving 11 bases between them. Germline lookup yields CDR1 SGHRS and CDR2 YFSETQ. CDR3 DNA: TGCGCCAGCAGCTTTTTGTCCAGGGACCAAGAGACCCAGTACTTC. This codes for CASSFLSRDQETQYF. Together with reference TRBV5-1 and TRBJ2-5, the CDR3 gives the full variable domain: KAGVTQTPRYLIKTRGQQVTLSCSPISGHRSVSWYQQTPGQGLQFLFEYFSETQRNKGNFPGRFSGRQFSNSRSEMNVSTLELGDSALYLCASSFLSRDQETQYFGPGTRLLVL.

This clonotype was found a few times. This chain joins TRBV9 and TRBJ1-5; D remains unclear. Germline assignment: CDR1 SGDLS and CDR2 YYNGEE. The CDR3 sequence is 15 residues long. The V end was cut by 3 bases, the J end by 0 bases, with 10 bases between. This chain's CDR3 is CASSDSGDSNQPQHF. For the CDR3, the DNA is TGTGCCAGCAGCGATAGCGGGGATAGCAATCAGCCCCAGCATTTT.

The rearrangement joins TRBV6-1 to TRBJ2-7; D is undetermined. The germline gives CDR1 MNHNS, CDR2 SASEGT. V lost 0 bases and J lost 3, with 12 bases in between. The CDR3 consists of 15 residues. CDR3 nucleotides: TGTGCCAGCAGTGAAGCGCCGGGCTCTTACTACGAGCAGTACTTC. This sequence encodes CASSEAPGSYYEQYF.

This clonotype was observed a few times. J is TRBJ1-5 and V is TRBV7-8; weak D call: TRBD1 (5 bases). This CDR3 is 16 amino acids long. Trimming took 1 base from V and 3 from J, leaving 13 bases between them. CDR1 is SGHVS and CDR2 is FQNEAQ in the germline V gene. CDR3 residues: CASSLEGRGPNQPQHF. The DNA for the CDR3 is TGTGCCAGCAGCTTAGAAGGAAGGGGCCCCAATCAGCCCCAGCATTTT.

The DNA of the CDR3 is TGTGCCAGCAGCTCATTATCGGGCTACACCTTC. It codes for CASSSLSGYTF. This chain connects TRBV7-9 to TRBJ1-2; D is undetermined. Germline CDR1 SEHNR, CDR2 FQNEAQ (reference sequence). Trimming took 4 bases from V and 8 from J, leaving 8 bases between them. CDR3 length: 11 residues.

The rearrangement joins TRBV12-3 or TRBV12-4 to TRBJ2-5; D may match TRBD1 or TRBD2 (5 bases each). V shed 1 base and J shed 9 bases, with 6 bases lying between them. This CDR3 has 11 amino acids. Written as DNA, the CDR3 is TGTGCCAGCAGTTTAGGGGACGCCCAGTACTTC. Its protein is CASSLGDAQYF.

This clonotype was detected a few times. The genes are TRBV5-1 and TRBJ2-1, with D possibly matching TRBD2 (6 bases). Trimming pared 6 bases from V and 0 bases from J, leaving 10 bases between. The germline V gene has CDR1 SGHRS and CDR2 YFSETQ. The CDR3 has 14 residues. The CDR3 region is CASNSGGSYNEQFF. The CDR3 DNA reads as TGCGCCAGCAATAGCGGAGGCTCCTACAATGAGCAGTTCTTC.

The V call is TRBV29-1, the J call TRBJ2-7; 7 bases match TRBD2. The CDR3 totals 15 residues. Germline V CDR1 and CDR2: SQVTM, ANQGSEA. The junction had 12 bases not matched to a gene; V was cut back by 7 bases and J by 0 bases. CDR3 DNA: TGCAGCGCCCTTGGACTAGAGGGGAGCTCCTACGAGCAGTACTTC. Its translation is CSALGLEGSSYEQYF.

The chain combines TRBV4-1 with TRBJ2-7; 13 bases map to TRBD2. J gave up 4 bases and V 0 bases, and 6 bases lay outside the gene matches. Germline V gene data show CDR1 as MGHRA and CDR2 as YSYEKL. The CDR3 is made up of 17 amino acids. CDR3: CASSQDYGTSGNYEQYF. The CDR3 DNA sequence: TGCGCCAGCAGCCAAGATTATGGGACTAGCGGGAATTACGAGCAGTACTTC.

This clonotype was detected ten times or more. This chain links TRBV12-3 or TRBV12-4 with TRBJ2-1; D is perhaps TRBD2 (6 bases). The CDR3 has 15 residues. Trimming cost V 5 bases and J 4 bases, with 15 bases left between them. For the CDR3, the DNA is TGTGCCAGCAGTCCCGGGACTTCTGAATACAATGAGCAGTTCTTC. This translates into CASSPGTSEYNEQFF.